A selection of T cell receptor beta chains follows, all from one sample in a study of early T cells in non-severe SARS-CoV-2 infection. TCRdb fed the 5' RACE reads into MiXCR, producing one record per CDR3 protein. The table includes about 110,000 distinct CDR3 sequences, 11% detected once. The sequencing input was whole blood. The source is an adult who was a healthcare worker with PCR-confirmed SARS-CoV-2 infection or an uninfected control (not recorded which). CDR3s include the opening cysteine and the closing phenylalanine or tryptophan. Each record gives: V gene, D gene, J gene, clone size, CDR3 DNA, CDR3 protein. The D gene is left open where the match is weak. Only some rows state a clone size, as once, few, many or a class for expanded clones.

v_gene: TRBV7-9
d_gene: TRBD1
j_gene: TRBJ2-5
abundance: many
CDR3nt: TGTGCCAGCAGCTCGGACAGGGATAAAAAGACCCAGTACTTC
CDR3aa: CASSSDRDKKTQYF

v_gene: TRBV9
d_gene: -
j_gene: TRBJ2-2
abundance: -
CDR3nt: TGTGCCAGCCATCGGGGGAACACCGGGGAGCTGTTTTTT
CDR3aa: CASHRGNTGELFF

v_gene: TRBV5-1
d_gene: TRBD1
j_gene: TRBJ2-7
abundance: few
CDR3nt: TGCGCCAGCAGCTTGGAGTCAGGGGGCGTCTTAAACCTTTTC
CDR3aa: CASSLESGGVLNLF

v_gene: TRBV28
d_gene: TRBD2
j_gene: TRBJ2-7
abundance: few
CDR3nt: TGTGCCAGCAGCAACCCTCCCGGCGGGAGACCCGAGCAGTACTTC
CDR3aa: CASSNPPGGRPEQYF

v_gene: TRBV12-3/TRBV12-4
d_gene: TRBD1
j_gene: TRBJ2-6
abundance: -
CDR3nt: TGTGCCAGCAAGCCGGGACAGGGCCGCTCTGGGGCCAACGTCCTGACTTTC
CDR3aa: CASKPGQGRSGANVLTF

v_gene: TRBV4-1
d_gene: TRBD2
j_gene: TRBJ2-1
abundance: many
CDR3nt: TGCGCCAGCAGCCAAGGGACTAGCGGAGGGGATGAGCAGTTCTTC
CDR3aa: CASSQGTSGGDEQFF

v_gene: TRBV20-1
d_gene: -
j_gene: TRBJ1-2
abundance: many
CDR3nt: TGCAGTGCTAGGGGGGGCGGACCGACTAACTATGGCTACACCTTC
CDR3aa: CSARGGGPTNYGYTF

v_gene: TRBV9
d_gene: -
j_gene: TRBJ2-3
abundance: -
CDR3nt: TGTGCCAGCAGCGCACAAAGCACAGATACGCAGTATTTT
CDR3aa: CASSAQSTDTQYF

v_gene: TRBV15
d_gene: -
j_gene: TRBJ1-4
abundance: few
CDR3nt: TGTGCCACCAGCAGAGTAAAGGCAACTAATGAAAAACTGTTTTTT
CDR3aa: CATSRVKATNEKLFF

v_gene: TRBV3-1
d_gene: TRBD2
j_gene: TRBJ2-1
abundance: many
CDR3nt: TGTGCCACCGCCGGGACTAGCGGAAATGAGCAGTTCTTC
CDR3aa: CATAGTSGNEQFF

v_gene: TRBV7-9
d_gene: -
j_gene: TRBJ2-2
abundance: -
CDR3nt: TGTGCCGGTGGGGACGCGAACACCGGGGAGCTGTTTTTT
CDR3aa: CAGGDANTGELFF

v_gene: TRBV7-2
d_gene: -
j_gene: TRBJ1-3
abundance: -
CDR3nt: TGTGCCAGCTGTAAATACTCTGGAAACACCATATATTTT
CDR3aa: CASCKYSGNTIYF

v_gene: TRBV9
d_gene: TRBD1
j_gene: TRBJ1-1
abundance: many
CDR3nt: TGTGCCAGCAGCGTAGACCCCCCCCCAGGGGGCATGAACACTGAAGCTTTCTTT
CDR3aa: CASSVDPPPGGMNTEAFF

v_gene: TRBV7-8
d_gene: -
j_gene: TRBJ1-2
abundance: -
CDR3nt: TGTGCCAGCAGCTTAGGAGGGGTCACTAACTATGGCTACACCTTC
CDR3aa: CASSLGGVTNYGYTF

v_gene: TRBV7-2
d_gene: -
j_gene: TRBJ2-3
abundance: -
CDR3nt: TGTGCCAGCAGCTTAGATGGTTTAGGCCCAGATACGCAGTATTTT
CDR3aa: CASSLDGLGPDTQYF

v_gene: TRBV10-2
d_gene: -
j_gene: TRBJ2-7
abundance: many
CDR3nt: TGCGCCAGCAGCAGAGGGTACTACGAGCAGTACTTC
CDR3aa: CASSRGYYEQYF

v_gene: TRBV4-1
d_gene: TRBD2
j_gene: TRBJ2-3
abundance: -
CDR3nt: TGCGCCAGCAGCCAAGATTCGGGAGGGGGGGGCCCAGATACGCAGTATTTT
CDR3aa: CASSQDSGGGGPDTQYF

v_gene: TRBV12-3/TRBV12-4
d_gene: TRBD1
j_gene: TRBJ1-5
abundance: few
CDR3nt: TGTGCCAGCAGTTTTCAGGGGGCCAATCAGCCCCAGCATTTT
CDR3aa: CASSFQGANQPQHF

v_gene: TRBV30
d_gene: -
j_gene: TRBJ2-1
abundance: -
CDR3nt: TGTGCCTGGGGTATCGGGACTCCCCAGTTCTTC
CDR3aa: CAWGIGTPQFF

v_gene: TRBV7-9
d_gene: TRBD1
j_gene: TRBJ1-1
abundance: many
CDR3nt: TGTGCCAGCAGCCGTCAAAGCCGGGACAGTGAAGCTTTCTTT
CDR3aa: CASSRQSRDSEAFF

v_gene: TRBV27
d_gene: -
j_gene: TRBJ2-1
abundance: many
CDR3nt: TGTGCCAGCAGTTTATCGTCCCCAAATGAGCAGTTCTTC
CDR3aa: CASSLSSPNEQFF

v_gene: TRBV6-4
d_gene: TRBD2
j_gene: TRBJ2-1
abundance: many
CDR3nt: TGTGCCAGCAGTACTAGCGGGAATATTAACAATGAGCAGTTCTTC
CDR3aa: CASSTSGNINNEQFF

v_gene: TRBV6-2/TRBV6-3
d_gene: -
j_gene: TRBJ1-1
abundance: many
CDR3nt: TGTGCCAGCAGCCCTGGACAGCCAGGAGAAGCTTTCTTT
CDR3aa: CASSPGQPGEAFF

v_gene: TRBV6-5
d_gene: -
j_gene: TRBJ2-5
abundance: many
CDR3nt: TGTGCCAGCAGTTATGGCAGGGAAACTCTTGAGACCCAGTACTTC
CDR3aa: CASSYGRETLETQYF

v_gene: TRBV20-1
d_gene: TRBD2
j_gene: TRBJ2-4
abundance: -
CDR3nt: TGCAGTGCTAGAGATCGTACTAGCGGGCACTTCCTAGCCAAAAACATTCAGTACTTC
CDR3aa: CSARDRTSGHFLAKNIQYF

v_gene: TRBV19
d_gene: TRBD2
j_gene: TRBJ2-1
abundance: many
CDR3nt: TGTGCCAGTAGTATGCGGACTAGCGGGAGGGCCAGGTACAATGAGCAGTTCTTC
CDR3aa: CASSMRTSGRARYNEQFF

v_gene: TRBV10-2
d_gene: -
j_gene: TRBJ2-1
abundance: -
CDR3nt: TGCGCCAGCAGTGAGTCATTAGCGGACCGGCTTTCTGAGCAGTTCTTC
CDR3aa: CASSESLADRLSEQFF

v_gene: TRBV28
d_gene: -
j_gene: TRBJ1-2
abundance: many
CDR3nt: TGTGCCAGCAGTTTAGGGGGTTACTATGGCTACACCTTC
CDR3aa: CASSLGGYYGYTF

v_gene: TRBV20-1
d_gene: -
j_gene: TRBJ2-1
abundance: -
CDR3nt: TGCAGTGCTAGGGATTTAAACTCCTACAATGAGCAGTTCTTC
CDR3aa: CSARDLNSYNEQFF

v_gene: TRBV12-3/TRBV12-4
d_gene: TRBD1
j_gene: TRBJ2-7
abundance: -
CDR3nt: TGTGCCAGCAGTTTAGACAGGGGGCAAGAGCAGTACTTC
CDR3aa: CASSLDRGQEQYF

v_gene: TRBV7-9
d_gene: -
j_gene: TRBJ1-3
abundance: -
CDR3nt: TGTGCCAGCAGCCCCCGGGGCGGTTCAGCAGGAAACACCATATATTTT
CDR3aa: CASSPRGGSAGNTIYF

v_gene: TRBV20-1
d_gene: -
j_gene: TRBJ2-1
abundance: many
CDR3nt: TGCAGTGCCAAAAATGACGGGTCCTCCTACAATGAGCAGTTCTTC
CDR3aa: CSAKNDGSSYNEQFF

v_gene: TRBV5-1
d_gene: -
j_gene: TRBJ2-5
abundance: -
CDR3nt: TGCGCCAGCAGCTCGTGGCGGGGGACCCAGTACTTC
CDR3aa: CASSSWRGTQYF

v_gene: TRBV11-2
d_gene: -
j_gene: TRBJ2-1
abundance: -
CDR3nt: TGTGCCAGCAGCTCCGGGACCAACTACTACAATGAGCAGTTCTTC
CDR3aa: CASSSGTNYYNEQFF

v_gene: TRBV5-1
d_gene: -
j_gene: TRBJ2-3
abundance: many
CDR3nt: TGCGCCAGCAGCTTGGATATAGGGCCGCAGTATTTT
CDR3aa: CASSLDIGPQYF

v_gene: TRBV27
d_gene: -
j_gene: TRBJ2-4
abundance: many
CDR3nt: TGTGCCAGCAGCCCGGGACGGCTGCTAGCCAAAAACATTCAGTACTTC
CDR3aa: CASSPGRLLAKNIQYF

v_gene: TRBV7-8
d_gene: -
j_gene: TRBJ2-3
abundance: -
CDR3nt: TGTGCCAGCAGCTCACAGGGCCCAGATACGCAGTATTTT
CDR3aa: CASSSQGPDTQYF

v_gene: TRBV7-8
d_gene: -
j_gene: TRBJ2-3
abundance: many
CDR3nt: TGTGCCAGCAGCCCGGCCCGGACCCCCGCTCGAGATACGCAGTATTTT
CDR3aa: CASSPARTPARDTQYF

v_gene: TRBV12-3/TRBV12-4
d_gene: TRBD2
j_gene: TRBJ2-1
abundance: -
CDR3nt: TGTGCCAGCAGCCCTACTAGCGGGAGTCACCAGTTCTTC
CDR3aa: CASSPTSGSHQFF

v_gene: TRBV28
d_gene: -
j_gene: TRBJ2-7
abundance: -
CDR3nt: TGTGCCAGCCAAGCCGACTACGAGCAGTACTTC
CDR3aa: CASQADYEQYF

v_gene: TRBV7-8
d_gene: -
j_gene: TRBJ2-4
abundance: few
CDR3nt: TGTGCCAGCAGCCAAAGTGGTCAGGGGTCGGAAGGATGGTACTTC
CDR3aa: CASSQSGQGSEGWYF

v_gene: TRBV19
d_gene: TRBD2
j_gene: TRBJ2-3
abundance: few
CDR3nt: TGTGCCAGTAGTATAGAGGAGTCCGGGGGGAAAAGCACAGGTACGCAGTATTTT
CDR3aa: CASSIEESGGKSTGTQYF

v_gene: TRBV30
d_gene: TRBD1
j_gene: TRBJ2-1
abundance: many
CDR3nt: TGTGCCTGGAGGGGACCAGGGGGTGAGCAGTTCTTC
CDR3aa: CAWRGPGGEQFF

v_gene: TRBV2
d_gene: -
j_gene: TRBJ2-1
abundance: many
CDR3nt: TGTGCCAGCAGCCTTCTAGCAAGCGAGCAGTTCTTC
CDR3aa: CASSLLASEQFF

v_gene: TRBV4-1
d_gene: -
j_gene: TRBJ1-2
abundance: many
CDR3nt: TGCGCCAGCAGCCAAGAGGGGGCGCGCTATGGCTACACCTTC
CDR3aa: CASSQEGARYGYTF

v_gene: TRBV12-3/TRBV12-4
d_gene: TRBD1
j_gene: TRBJ2-3
abundance: many
CDR3nt: TGTGCCAGCAGGATCGGGACAGTCACAGATACGCAGTATTTT
CDR3aa: CASRIGTVTDTQYF

v_gene: TRBV12-3/TRBV12-4
d_gene: -
j_gene: TRBJ2-5
abundance: -
CDR3nt: TGTGCCAGCAGTTTCGGGGGGCGCGTTCAAGAGACCCAGTACTTC
CDR3aa: CASSFGGRVQETQYF

v_gene: TRBV7-3
d_gene: -
j_gene: TRBJ1-1
abundance: many
CDR3nt: TGTGCCAGCAGCTTAAGCCCAGGGGCCACTGAAGCTTTCTTT
CDR3aa: CASSLSPGATEAFF

v_gene: TRBV5-4
d_gene: -
j_gene: TRBJ2-5
abundance: many
CDR3nt: TGTGCCAGCAGCTCGGACGGCTTTCGGACCCAGTACTTC
CDR3aa: CASSSDGFRTQYF

v_gene: TRBV5-5
d_gene: TRBD1
j_gene: TRBJ2-7
abundance: -
CDR3nt: TGTGCCAGCAGCTCGAAACGGACAGGGAGCTACGAGCAGTACTTC
CDR3aa: CASSSKRTGSYEQYF

v_gene: TRBV14
d_gene: TRBD2
j_gene: TRBJ2-1
abundance: many
CDR3nt: TGTGCCAGCAGCCACGGACTAGCGGTAGACAATGAGCAGTTCTTC
CDR3aa: CASSHGLAVDNEQFF

v_gene: TRBV29-1
d_gene: TRBD1
j_gene: TRBJ1-2
abundance: few
CDR3nt: TGCAGCGTTGAGATAATCCGGGACAGGGTTAGCTACACCTTC
CDR3aa: CSVEIIRDRVSYTF

v_gene: TRBV6-2/TRBV6-3
d_gene: TRBD1
j_gene: TRBJ2-7
abundance: many
CDR3nt: TGTGCCAGCAGTTACCACCGGGACAGGGGCCTTTCTACCTACGAGCAGTACTTC
CDR3aa: CASSYHRDRGLSTYEQYF

v_gene: TRBV27
d_gene: -
j_gene: TRBJ1-5
abundance: few
CDR3nt: TGTGCCAGCAGTTGGGGGGGGGATCAGCCCCAGCATTTT
CDR3aa: CASSWGGDQPQHF

v_gene: TRBV20-1
d_gene: -
j_gene: TRBJ2-7
abundance: many
CDR3nt: TGCAGTGCTGGGGGACGGCGGGGCAATTACGAGCAGTACTTC
CDR3aa: CSAGGRRGNYEQYF

v_gene: TRBV6-5
d_gene: -
j_gene: TRBJ2-7
abundance: -
CDR3nt: TGTGCCAGCAGTTCCCTAGGGGCCCCTAACTCCTACGAGCAGTACTTC
CDR3aa: CASSSLGAPNSYEQYF

v_gene: TRBV12-3/TRBV12-4
d_gene: -
j_gene: TRBJ2-6
abundance: many
CDR3nt: TGTGCCAGCGCAGAGGGGGCTGGGGCCAACGTCCTGACTTTC
CDR3aa: CASAEGAGANVLTF

v_gene: TRBV20-1
d_gene: TRBD1
j_gene: TRBJ1-5
abundance: many
CDR3nt: TGCAGTGCTAGGGGGACAGGGGGCTATCAGCCCCAGCATTTT
CDR3aa: CSARGTGGYQPQHF

v_gene: TRBV7-2
d_gene: -
j_gene: TRBJ2-3
abundance: -
CDR3nt: TGTGCCAGCAGCCACCCCCTGTCGATGAACCGCCGCGACCCAGATACGCAGTATTTT
CDR3aa: CASSHPLSMNRRDPDTQYF